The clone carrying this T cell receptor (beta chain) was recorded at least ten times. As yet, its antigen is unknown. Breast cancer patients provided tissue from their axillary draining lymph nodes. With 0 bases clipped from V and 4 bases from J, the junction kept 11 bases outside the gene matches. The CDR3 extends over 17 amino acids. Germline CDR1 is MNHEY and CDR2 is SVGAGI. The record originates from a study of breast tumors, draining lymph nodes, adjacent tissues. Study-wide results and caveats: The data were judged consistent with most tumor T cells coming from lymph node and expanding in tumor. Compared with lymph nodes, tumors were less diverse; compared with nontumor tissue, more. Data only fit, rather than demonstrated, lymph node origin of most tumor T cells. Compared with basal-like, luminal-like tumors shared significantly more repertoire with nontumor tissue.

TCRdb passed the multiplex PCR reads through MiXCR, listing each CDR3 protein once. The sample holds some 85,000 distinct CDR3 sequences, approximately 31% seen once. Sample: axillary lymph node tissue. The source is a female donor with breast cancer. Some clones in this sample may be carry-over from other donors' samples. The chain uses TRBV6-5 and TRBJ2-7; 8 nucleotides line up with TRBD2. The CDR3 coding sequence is TGTGCCAGCAGTTACTCCCGGACGGGGGGGGGAAGGTACGAGCAGTACTTC. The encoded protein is CASSYSRTGGGRYEQYF.